One sample yielded the 20 T cell receptor beta chains listed below, sequenced in a study of T cell responses to AZD1222 COVID-19 vaccine. This table comes from immunoSEQ multiplex PCR, and its TCRdb copy is limited to in-frame clones, with some not included. The sample yields over 110,000 clones, roughly 92% seen once. The specimen was peripheral blood, collected 28 days after the second AZD1222 dose. The receptors were sampled from an adult who received the AZD1222 COVID-19 vaccine.

V gene TRBV24-1 combines with J gene TRBJ2-1; the D gene is possibly TRBD2 (6 bases). With 5 bases removed from V and 9 bases from J, the gap between germline ends came to 16 bases. The germline CDR1 and CDR2 sequences are KGHDR and SFDVKD. The CDR3 has 14 residues. The CDR3 region has the DNA TGTGCCACCAGTGGCCTGACTAGTGGTGGTGAGCAGTTCTTC. It specifies CATSGLTSGGEQFF.

The J gene is TRBJ2-2, the V gene TRBV5-6; 7 bases line up with TRBD1. Germline-derived CDR1 and CDR2 are SGHDT and YYEEEE. The J segment lost 5 bases and the V segment lost 1 base, leaving 8 bases of the junction unmatched. This CDR3 spans 16 amino acids. DNA of the CDR3: TGTGCCAGCAGCTTGAGGCGACAGGGTCGGACCGGGGAGCTGTTTTTT. It is translated as CASSLRRQGRTGELFF.

V and J are TRBV6-5 and TRBJ1-1; D is ambiguous. The CDR3 has 13 amino acids. Trimming shortened V by 2 bases and J by 5 bases, and 9 bases separated the two germline ends. The germline V gene has CDR1 MNHEY and CDR2 SVGAGI. In DNA form, the CDR3 reads TGTGCCAGCAGTTACAACCTCCGGACTGAAGCTTTCTTT. Protein sequence: CASSYNLRTEAFF.

Only one count was recorded for this clone. The chain carries TRBV7-8 and TRBJ1-6; D is possibly TRBD1 (6 bases). This CDR3 has 16 amino acids. Between the trimmed V and J ends, which lost 3 bases and 3 bases, there was a span of 12 bases. The germline V gene has CDR1 SGHVS and CDR2 FQNEAQ. The CDR3 nucleotides are TGTGCCAGCAGCTTGTCTGGGGGCCTCTATAATTCACCCCTCCACTTT. Protein product: CASSLSGGLYNSPLHF.

The J gene is TRBJ1-4, the V gene TRBV27; maybe TRBD1 (6 bases). Trimming pared 2 bases from V and 2 bases from J, leaving 9 bases between. Germline V gene lookup returns CDR1 MNHEY and CDR2 SMNVEV (reference sequence). The CDR3 is made up of 15 amino acids. The CDR3 DNA is TGTGCCAGCAGTTTAGGGGGGGGCACTAATGAAAAACTGTTTTTT. Its translation: CASSLGGGTNEKLFF.

This clone appeared a single time. This sample includes further DNA sequences coding for the same CDR3. The chain couples TRBV30 to TRBJ2-5; D is ambiguous. Trimming stripped 0 bases from V and 5 bases from J, with 4 bases between. This CDR3 spans 11 amino acids. In germline, CDR1 is GTSNPN, CDR2 SVGIG (reference sequence). The CDR3 loop is CAWSVSETQYF. The CDR3 DNA follows: TGTGCCTGGAGTGTGTCCGAGACCCAGTACTTC. The complete variable domain, with remaining parts taken from reference TRBV30 and TRBJ2-5, reads SQTIHQWPATLVQPVGSPLSLECTVEGTSNPNLYWYRQAAGRGLQLLFYSVGIGQISSEVPQNLSASRPQDRQFILSSKKLLLSDSGFYLCAWSVSETQYFGPGTRLLVL.

V usage is TRBV28 and J usage is TRBJ1-1, with D possibly matching TRBD1 (5 bases). Germline V CDR1 and CDR2: MDHEN, SYDVKM. V lost 7 bases and J 11 bases, leaving 14 bases between the germline ends. The CDR3 totals 11 residues. CDR3 loop: CASIQGPSAFF. CDR3 DNA sequence: TGTGCCAGCATCCAGGGACCATCGGCTTTCTTT.

The V and J genes are TRBV6-5 and TRBJ2-1; tentatively, D is TRBD1 (6 bases). CDR3 length: 12 residues. Germline lookup yields CDR1 MNHEY and CDR2 SVGAGI. V shed 8 bases and J shed 11 bases, with 16 bases lying between them. The CDR3 is CASSPTGNQQFF. In DNA form, the CDR3 reads TGTGCCAGCTCACCCACAGGGAACCAGCAGTTCTTC.

The V call is TRBV21-1, the J call TRBJ2-3. TRBV21-1 is described as a pseudogene. This CDR3 comprises 14 residues. This CDR3 is CASSKEVNTDTQYF. The CDR3 region has the DNA TGTGCCAGCAGCAAAGAGGTTAACACAGATACGCAGTATTTT.

The genes are TRBV4-1 and TRBJ2-5; 16 bases match TRBD2. The V and J ends lost 5 bases and 4 bases, in that order; junction bases with no gene match: 13. Germline V lookup: CDR1 MGHRA, CDR2 YSYEKL. This CDR3 has 19 amino acids. CDR3 coding DNA: TGCGCCAGCAGCACCCCGGGACTAGCGGGGGGGCCCGGACGAGAGACCCAGTACTTC. It codes for CASSTPGLAGGPGRETQYF.

The V and J genes are TRBV15 and TRBJ2-1; TRBD2 matches at 15 bases. With V trimmed by 5 bases and J by 6 bases, 8 bases remained unmatched. The CDR3 has 17 residues. The V gene's germline CDR1 is LNHNV and CDR2 YYDKDF (reference sequence). The DNA of the CDR3 is TGTGCCACCAGCCCTTCTCCGGGACTAGCGGGAGGCAATGAGCAGTTCTTC. This codes for CATSPSPGLAGGNEQFF.

This clone was observed a few times. This chain links TRBV29-1 with TRBJ1-1; D might be TRBD1 (5 bases). This CDR3 contains 13 residues. Per the germline V gene, CDR1 is SQVTM and CDR2 is ANQGSEA. Trimming took 4 bases from V and 4 from J, leaving 13 bases between them. CDR3 loop: CSVVGREGTEAFF. Here the CDR3 DNA reads TGCAGCGTTGTGGGCAGGGAGGGCACTGAAGCTTTCTTT.

The chain employs TRBV7-3 and TRBJ2-2; 16 bases line up with TRBD2. The germline CDR1 and CDR2 sequences are SGHTA and FQGTGA. The V segment lost 1 base and the J segment 6 bases; nucleotides outside the gene matches: 23. There are 24 residues in the CDR3. Written as DNA, the CDR3 is TGTGCCAGCAGCTTAAGGGCTTCTACCAGGGGACTAGCGGGAGGGCCTATCACTGCCGGGGAGCTGTTTTTT. The encoded protein is CASSLRASTRGLAGGPITAGELFF. Together with reference TRBV7-3 and TRBJ2-2, the CDR3 gives the full variable domain: GAGVSQTPSNKVTEKGKYVELRCDPISGHTALYWYRQSLGQGPEFLIYFQGTGAADDSGLPNDRFFAVRPEGSVSTLKIQRTERGDSAVYLCASSLRASTRGLAGGPITAGELFFGEGSRLTVL.

The J gene is TRBJ2-3, the V gene TRBV2, with TRBD2 identical over 11 bases. This CDR3 has 15 amino acids. V lost 6 bases, J lost 2 bases, and 4 bases stayed unmatched. Germline loops: CDR1 SNHLY, CDR2 FYNNEI. The chain's CDR3 is CASRILAGVTDTQYF. The CDR3, as DNA: TGTGCCAGCAGGATACTAGCGGGGGTCACAGATACGCAGTATTTT.

The chain combines TRBV27 with TRBJ1-4; D is uncertain. Trimming shortened V by 4 bases and J by 8 bases, and 8 bases separated the two germline ends. The germline V gene encodes CDR1 MNHEY and CDR2 SMNVEV (reference sequence). The CDR3 contains 12 residues. The CDR3 sequence: CASSSGGEKLFF. CDR3 nucleotides: TGTGCCAGCAGTTCCGGAGGGGAAAAACTGTTTTTT.

This chain links TRBV28 with TRBJ2-1; tentative D call: TRBD2 (5 bases). V was shortened by 8 bases and J by 0 bases, with 8 bases between the two germline ends. CDR3 length: 13 residues. Germline CDR1 and CDR2: MDHEN and SYDVKM. The CDR3 DNA is TGTGCCAGCGGTCGGGGCTCCTACAATGAGCAGTTCTTC. Encoded protein: CASGRGSYNEQFF.

J is TRBJ1-2 and V is TRBV19; D perhaps matches TRBD1 (5 bases). The CDR3 covers 13 residues. The germline V gene has CDR1 LNHDA and CDR2 SQIVND (reference sequence). The V end lost 6 bases, the J end lost 7 bases, and 15 bases lay between the germline ends. As DNA, the CDR3 is TGTGCCAGTAGGACGGACACAACCCGTGGCTACACCTTC. Residues: CASRTDTTRGYTF.

The V and J genes are TRBV5-1 and TRBJ1-1; no firm D call. With 0 bases removed from V and 1 base from J, the gap between germline ends came to 10 bases. The CDR3 consists of 15 residues. Germline loops: CDR1 SGHRS, CDR2 YFSETQ. The CDR3 nucleotides read TGCGCCAGCAGCTTGGGGGTTTTGGAGAACACTGAAGCTTTCTTT. Translating gives CASSLGVLENTEAFF.

This clone was recorded only once. The chain uses TRBV5-6 and TRBJ2-7, with D possibly being TRBD1 (5 bases). The CDR3 is 15 residues long. From germline, CDR1 is SGHDT and CDR2 YYEEEE. Trimming stripped 5 bases from V and 0 bases from J, with 15 bases between. In DNA, the CDR3 is TGTGCCAGCAGTCCAGACAGATTAAGCTCCTACGAGCAGTACGTC. It translates to CASSPDRLSSYEQYV.

V and J are TRBV24-1 and TRBJ1-2, with 11 nucleotides matching TRBD1. Germline V gene sequence: CDR1 KGHDR, CDR2 SFDVKD. The CDR3 totals 15 residues. With V trimmed by 4 bases and J by 5 bases, 5 bases remained unmatched. In DNA, the CDR3 is TGTGCCACCAGTGACAGGGACAGGGGGGAGTATGGCTACACCTTC. Translating it yields CATSDRDRGEYGYTF.